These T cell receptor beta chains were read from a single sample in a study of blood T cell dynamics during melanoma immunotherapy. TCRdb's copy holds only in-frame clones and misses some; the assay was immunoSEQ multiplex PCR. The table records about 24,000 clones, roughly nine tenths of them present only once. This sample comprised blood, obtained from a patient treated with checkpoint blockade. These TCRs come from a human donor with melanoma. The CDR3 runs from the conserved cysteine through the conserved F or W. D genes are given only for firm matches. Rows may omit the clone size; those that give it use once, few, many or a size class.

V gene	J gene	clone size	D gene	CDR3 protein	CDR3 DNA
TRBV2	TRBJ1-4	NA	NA	CASSGPRATNEKLFF	TGTGCCAGCAGTGGTCCTAGGGCAACTAATGAAAAACTGTTTTTT
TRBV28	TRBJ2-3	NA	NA	CASTEGRLNTQYF	TGTGCCAGCACGGAGGGGCGATTGAATACGCAGTATTTT
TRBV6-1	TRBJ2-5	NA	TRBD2	CASSPGTSGRWTQYF	TGTGCCAGCTCCCCGGGGACTAGCGGGAGATGGACCCAGTACTTC
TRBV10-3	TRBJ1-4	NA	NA	CAISERGTTNEKLFF	TGTGCCATCAGTGAGAGGGGGACAACTAATGAAAAACTGTTTTTT
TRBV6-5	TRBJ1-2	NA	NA	CASSYSGAEGYTF	TGTGCCAGCAGTTACTCGGGGGCGGAGGGCTACACCTTC
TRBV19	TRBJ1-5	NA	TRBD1	CASSNLGQHTNQPQHF	TGTGCCAGTAGTAACCTGGGACAGCATACCAATCAGCCCCAGCATTTT
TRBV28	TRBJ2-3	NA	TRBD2	CASTTSGRQGDTQYF	TGTGCCAGCACCACTAGCGGGAGGCAGGGAGATACGCAGTATTTT
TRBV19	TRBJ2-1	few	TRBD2	CASSMAGGHNEQFF	TGTGCCAGTAGTATGGCGGGAGGCCACAATGAGCAGTTCTTC
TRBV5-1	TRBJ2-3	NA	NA	CASSLSQKGDTQYF	TGCGCCAGCAGCTTAAGTCAGAAGGGAGATACGCAGTATTTT
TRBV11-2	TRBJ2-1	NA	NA	CASSLGAGAYNEQFF	TGTGCCAGCAGCTTAGGGGCAGGGGCCTACAATGAGCAGTTCTTC
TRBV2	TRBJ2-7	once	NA	CASSLLPEQYF	TGTGCCAGCAGTTTGTTGCCCGAGCAGTACTTC
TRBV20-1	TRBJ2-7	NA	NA	CSATEGLEQYF	TGCAGTGCCACTGAGGGGCTTGAGCAGTACTTC